What follows are 24 T cell receptor beta chains derived from one specimen sequenced in a study of CD8 T cells in ankylosing spondylitis. MiXCR, applied by TCRdb to the 5' RACE reads, yields one record per CDR3 protein. Here the sample spans around 130,000 distinct CDR3 sequences, about 13% being singletons. The sample comprised blood, either unsorted or a sorted T cell fraction (not recorded which). The receptors derive from a female donor with ankylosing spondylitis or in good health (not recorded which).

This clonotype showed up many times. The chain has TRBV9 and TRBJ2-2; 15 positions agree with TRBD2. J gave up 5 bases and V 4 bases, and 3 bases lay outside the gene matches. This CDR3 has 16 amino acids. Germline loops: CDR1 SGDLS, CDR2 YYNGEE. The CDR3 spells CASSIGLAGGTGELFF. DNA for the CDR3: TGTGCCAGCAGCATTGGACTAGCGGGGGGGACCGGGGAGCTGTTTTTT.

This clonotype was observed many times. This rearrangement joins TRBV20-1 to TRBJ1-1; D is possibly TRBD1 (5 bases). Deletions cut 3 bases from V and 5 bases from J, with 19 bases between. Germline V lookup: CDR1 DFQATT, CDR2 SNEGSKA (reference sequence). The CDR3 loop spans 15 amino acids. The CDR3: CSARARVGMGTEAFF. CDR3 in DNA: TGCAGTGCTAGGGCCAGGGTCGGGATGGGAACTGAAGCTTTCTTT.

This clonotype has more than one count but fewer than ten. The chain couples TRBV12-3 or TRBV12-4 to TRBJ1-5; no definite D call. The V end was cut by 7 bases, the J end by 1 base, with 17 bases between. The CDR3 loop spans 16 amino acids. The CDR3 sequence: CASTNPLVISNQPQHF. CDR3 coding DNA: TGTGCCAGCACCAACCCTCTTGTCATCAGCAATCAGCCCCAGCATTTT.

In its sample, this clonotype was seen many times. The chain has TRBV28 and TRBJ2-3, with 7 positions matching TRBD2. Unmatched junction bases numbered 8, after V lost 4 bases and J lost 1 base. The germline V gene encodes CDR1 MDHEN and CDR2 SYDVKM. CDR3 length: 16 residues. The CDR3 here is CASSSATGGGTDTQYF. The DNA for the CDR3 is TGTGCCAGCAGTTCAGCAACGGGAGGAGGCACAGATACGCAGTATTTT.

The gene calls are TRBV20-1 and TRBJ2-6, with a possible D match to TRBD1 (5 bases). Trimming shortened V by 6 bases and J by 0 bases, and 15 bases separated the two germline ends. This CDR3 has 16 residues. Per the germline V gene, CDR1 is DFQATT and CDR2 is SNEGSKA (reference sequence). CDR3 region: CSAIDRELSGANVLTF. The CDR3 DNA sequence: TGCAGTGCCATCGACAGAGAACTCTCTGGGGCCAACGTCCTGACTTTC.

Note on this clonotype: This may be a read error, as it is one base from a much larger clone. The chain uses TRBV20-1 and TRBJ2-7; perhaps TRBD2 as D (6 bases). The CDR3 covers 15 residues. V was shortened by 6 bases and J by 6 bases, with 24 bases between the two germline ends. The germline gives CDR1 DFQATT, CDR2 SNEGSKA (reference sequence). The CDR3 DNA follows: TGCAGTGCCTCCATGGCTAGCGTTCTCGACTGCGAGCAGTACTTC. Protein sequence: CSASMASVLDCEQYF.

This clonotype was recorded a few times. V usage is TRBV10-2 and J usage is TRBJ2-7; possible D gene TRBD2, 6 bases. The CDR3 is made up of 14 amino acids. Trimming left V 7 bases short and J 0 bases short, with 13 bases between. CDR1 and CDR2 from the germline V gene are WSHSY and SAAADI. CDR3 loop: CASTGGVISYEQYF. The CDR3 DNA sequence: TGCGCCAGCACGGGCGGGGTGATCTCCTACGAGCAGTACTTC.

This clonotype was observed many times. This chain links TRBV10-2 with TRBJ1-4; 8 bases line up with TRBD1. Germline-derived CDR1 and CDR2 are WSHSY and SAAADI. There are 14 residues in the CDR3. Trimming at V came to 8 bases and at J to 6 bases, leaving 8 bases not matched to a gene. The DNA for the CDR3 is TGCGCCAGCGCCAGGACAGGGCGGGATGAAAAACTGTTTTTT. Protein sequence: CASARTGRDEKLFF.

Remarks on this clonotype: A clone one base away is much larger, so this may be a read error. This rearrangement joins TRBV18 to TRBJ1-3; 8 nucleotides agree with TRBD1. Germline V gene data show CDR1 as KGHSH and CDR2 as LQKENI. The CDR3 is 15 amino acids. The CDR3 sequence is CASPPGQVSGNTIYF. The CDR3 DNA follows: TGTGCCAGCCCACCGGGACAGGTCTCTGGAAACACCATATATTTT.

The J gene is TRBJ2-1, the V gene TRBV27; 8 positions agree with TRBD2. V shed 5 bases and J 2 bases; nucleotides not matched to a gene: 8. CDR1 is MNHEY and CDR2 is SMNVEV in the germline V gene (reference sequence). The CDR3 extends over 16 amino acids. Written as DNA, the CDR3 is TGTGCCAGCAGTGTTGACAGCGGGAGCCCCTACAATGAGCAGTTCTTC. This translates into CASSVDSGSPYNEQFF.

Only a few counts were recorded for this clonotype. The chain employs TRBV5-6 and TRBJ1-2; D gene uncertain. Germline V gene data show CDR1 as SGHDT and CDR2 as YYEEEE. V was pared by 1 base and J by 8 bases, with 6 bases between. This CDR3 comprises 11 residues. In DNA, the CDR3 is TGTGCCAGCAGCTTGACGGGGGGCTACACCTTC. It encodes CASSLTGGYTF. Combining the CDR3 with reference TRBV5-6 and TRBJ1-2 gives the whole variable domain DAGVTQSPTHLIKTRGQQVTLRCSPKSGHDTVSWYQQALGQGPQFIFQYYEEEERQRGNFPDRFSGHQFPNYSSELNVNALLLGDSALYLCASSLTGGYTFGSGTRLTVV.

A few counts support this clonotype. The chain couples TRBV18 to TRBJ1-1, with D possibly matching TRBD1 (6 bases). From germline, CDR1 is KGHSH and CDR2 LQKENI. CDR3 size: 15 residues. V was pared by 8 bases and J by 0 bases, with 16 bases between. The CDR3 DNA reads as TGTGCCAGCCAGACAGGTCTTAGAATGAACACTGAAGCTTTCTTT. Residues: CASQTGLRMNTEAFF.

This chain joins TRBV12-3 or TRBV12-4 and TRBJ1-6, with a weak D call TRBD1 (5 bases). This CDR3 region has 16 residues. Trimming shortened V by 5 bases and J by 9 bases, and 20 bases separated the two germline ends. As DNA, the CDR3 is TGTGCCAGCAGTCCCAGGGACGGCGGAGGGTCTTCACCCCTCCACTTT. Translating gives CASSPRDGGGSSPLHF.

In DNA, the CDR3 is TGCGCCAGCAGCAGGGACGGTAGCACAGATACGCAGTATTTT. Translating it yields CASSRDGSTDTQYF. V gene TRBV5-1 combines with J gene TRBJ2-3; the D call may be TRBD1 or TRBD2 (5 bases each). This CDR3 contains 14 residues. Germline values: CDR1 SGHRS, CDR2 YFSETQ. V gave up 4 bases and J gave up 0 bases, with 9 bases separating them.

In its sample, this clonotype was seen many times. This chain connects TRBV29-1 to TRBJ2-6, with D unclear. The length of the CDR3 is 14 residues. V dropped 7 bases and J dropped 1 base, with 11 bases sitting between them. Germline V gene sequence: CDR1 SQVTM, CDR2 ANQGSEA. The CDR3 here is CSADTGSGANVLTF. As DNA, the CDR3 is TGCAGCGCCGACACCGGGTCTGGGGCCAACGTCCTGACTTTC.

V usage is TRBV5-1 and J usage is TRBJ2-7; 8 bases fit TRBD2. The J segment lost 4 bases and the V segment lost 5 bases, leaving 11 bases of the junction unmatched. CDR3 length: 15 residues. Per germline, CDR1 SGHRS and CDR2 YFSETQ. The CDR3 nucleotides read TGCGCCAGCAGTATTCAAGCGGGAGCAGGGTACGAGCAGTACTTC. Amino acid sequence: CASSIQAGAGYEQYF.

As regards this clonotype: Just one base apart from a much larger clone, this may be a read error. This chain connects TRBV3-1 to TRBJ1-3; no firm D call. Germline values: CDR1 LGHDT, CDR2 YNNKEL (reference sequence). The V end lost 4 bases, the J end lost 3 bases, and 16 bases lay between the germline ends. This CDR3 has 16 residues. The CDR3 sequence is CASSPSLQVHGNTIYF. For the CDR3, the DNA is TGTGCCAGCAGCCCTAGTCTGCAAGTTCATGGAAACACCATATATTTT.

The chain is built from TRBV6-1 and TRBJ1-1; D not resolved. CDR1 is MNHNS and CDR2 is SASEGT in the germline V gene. The CDR3 runs 13 residues. V was cut by 4 bases and J by 5 bases, with 11 bases left in between. The CDR3 DNA sequence: TGTGCCAGCAGTGGCCCCATTCAAACTGAAGCTTTCTTT. Amino acids: CASSGPIQTEAFF.

This clonotype was observed at least ten times. CDR3 in amino acids: CASSTYRGVTYNSPLHF. The DNA of the CDR3 is TGTGCCAGCAGCACCTACCGGGGGGTCACCTATAATTCACCCCTCCACTTT. The genes are TRBV21-1 and TRBJ1-6. TRBV21-1 constitutes a pseudogene. The CDR3 covers 17 residues.

In this sample, this clonotype turned up many times. J is TRBJ2-7 and V is TRBV5-1, with D possibly matching TRBD1 (5 bases). The CDR3 consists of 14 residues. Germline V CDR1 and CDR2: SGHRS, YFSETQ. With 0 bases removed from V and 2 bases from J, the gap between germline ends came to 9 bases. DNA for the CDR3: TGCGCCAGCAGCTTGGCCGTGACAGCCTACGAGCAGTACTTC. Residues: CASSLAVTAYEQYF.

This clonotype was found a few times. The chain is built from TRBV11-2 and TRBJ1-1, with D unclear. The CDR3 spans 16 residues. CDR1 and CDR2 (germline): SGHAT, FQNNGV. Trimming removed 5 bases at V and 0 bases at J, with 16 bases between. CDR3 coding DNA: TGTGCCAGCAGCCCCTTTGCCCGCATTATGAACACTGAAGCTTTCTTT. It translates to CASSPFARIMNTEAFF.

This clonotype was detected once. This chain uses TRBV20-1 with TRBJ1-2, with 9 bases matching TRBD1. Germline V gene data show CDR1 as DFQATT and CDR2 as SNEGSKA (reference sequence). The CDR3 has 14 residues. The V gene end was trimmed by 7 bases and the J gene end by 5 bases; junction bases not matched to a gene: 11. As DNA, the CDR3 is TGCAGTGTTCCCCCCCGGGACAGGGTTTATGGCTACACCTTC. This codes for CSVPPRDRVYGYTF.

This clonotype showed up just a few times. The chain carries TRBV20-1 and TRBJ1-2, with unresolved D. CDR1 is DFQATT, CDR2 SNEGSKA, per germline (reference sequence). V lost 1 base, J lost 2 bases, and 8 bases lay in between. The CDR3 is 13 amino acids. CDR3 protein: CSARAGSNYGYTF. The CDR3 bases are TGCAGTGCTAGAGCGGGCAGCAACTATGGCTACACCTTC.

This clonotype came up many times. The chain couples TRBV12-3 or TRBV12-4 to TRBJ1-5, with 8 nucleotides matching TRBD1. Trimming cost V 3 bases and J 4 bases; bases outside gene matches: 2. This CDR3 has 14 amino acids. This CDR3 is CASSFDRGNQPQHF. Here the CDR3 DNA reads TGTGCCAGCAGTTTCGACAGGGGAAATCAGCCCCAGCATTTT.